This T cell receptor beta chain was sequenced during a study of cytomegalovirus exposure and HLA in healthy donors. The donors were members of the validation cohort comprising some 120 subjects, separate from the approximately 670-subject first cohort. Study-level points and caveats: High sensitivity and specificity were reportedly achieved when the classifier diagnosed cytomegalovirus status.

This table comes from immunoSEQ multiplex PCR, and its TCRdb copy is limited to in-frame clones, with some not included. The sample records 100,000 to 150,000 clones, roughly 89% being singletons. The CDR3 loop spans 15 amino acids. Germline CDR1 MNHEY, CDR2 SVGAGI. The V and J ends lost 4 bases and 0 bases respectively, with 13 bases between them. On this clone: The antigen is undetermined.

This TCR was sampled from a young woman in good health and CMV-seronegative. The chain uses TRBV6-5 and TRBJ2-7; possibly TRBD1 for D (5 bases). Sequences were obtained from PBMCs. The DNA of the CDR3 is TGTGCCAGCAGTTTCGTCGACAGCCGCTCCTACGAGCAGTACTTC. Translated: CASSFVDSRSYEQYF.